One and the same sample provided the 4 T cell receptor beta chains below, sequenced in a study of shared clonotypes between healthy human individuals. Generated by immunoSEQ multiplex PCR, the TCRdb table keeps only in-frame clones and is missing some. The table includes about 2 million clones, around 95% detected once. Sequencing used naive CD4+ T cells sorted from blood. Subset reported: CD45RA+ positively selected. Receptors were obtained from a man aged 18 to 30 in good health.

This clone was counted a single time. The chain uses TRBV27 and TRBJ1-5, with TRBD1 matching over 8 bases. The V segment lost 4 bases and the J segment 6 bases; nucleotides outside the gene matches: 2. The CDR3 is made up of 13 amino acids. Per germline, CDR1 MNHEY and CDR2 SMNVEV (reference sequence). This CDR3 is CASSSGGTQPQHF. The CDR3 DNA follows: TGTGCCAGCAGTTCAGGGGGCACTCAGCCCCAGCATTTT.

The chain is built from TRBV2 and TRBJ1-1; tentatively, D is TRBD1 (6 bases). The CDR3 has 16 residues. V lost 9 bases, J lost 2 bases, and 22 bases lay in between. In germline, CDR1 is SNHLY, CDR2 FYNNEI. CDR3 in amino acids: CARETGRALINTEAFF. For the CDR3, the DNA is TGTGCCAGGGAGACAGGTCGGGCATTGATAAACACTGAAGCTTTCTTT.

V gene TRBV11-1 combines with J gene TRBJ2-1, with 9 bases matching TRBD1. This CDR3 is 14 amino acids long. Germline V CDR1 and CDR2: SGHAT, FQDESV (reference sequence). V lost 5 bases to trimming and J lost 7 bases; unmatched junction nucleotides: 6. CDR3 sequence: CASSPRTGENEQFF. In DNA form, the CDR3 reads TGTGCCAGCAGCCCCCGGACAGGGGAGAATGAGCAGTTCTTC.

This rearrangement joins TRBV7-8 to TRBJ1-5, with D perhaps TRBD1 (5 bases). V lost 1 base and J 6 bases, leaving 13 bases between the germline ends. This CDR3 has 15 residues. Germline values: CDR1 SGHVS, CDR2 FQNEAQ. The CDR3 DNA sequence: TGTGCCAGCAGCTTAGGGACAACTAGATCTCAGCCCCAGCATTTT. Its translation: CASSLGTTRSQPQHF.